A single T cell receptor (beta chain) is shown here with its context. A junction boundary mismatches the germline segment, possibly from a read error. This CDR3 comprises 14 residues. Germline values: CDR1 MNHNS, CDR2 SASEGT. Sequenced by immunoSEQ multiplex PCR; TCRdb stores in-frame clones only, minus some. The sample contains approximately 200,000 clones, roughly 83% of which appear only once. This sample was taken from a study of blood T cell repertoires in COVID-19. The receptor was isolated from a woman in her fifties or sixties with acute or convalescent COVID-19. The chain is built from TRBV6-1 and TRBJ1-2; possibly TRBD1 for D (5 bases). Sample: peripheral blood. In nucleotides, the CDR3 is TGTGCCAGCAGTGAAGGCGTGGCACCGTCCGGGGGATCCTTC. The encoded protein is CASSEGVAPSGGSF.